The clone carrying this T cell receptor (beta chain) has just a few counts. Antigen: not known. Assay used: immunoSEQ multiplex PCR; TCRdb lists only in-frame clones, some missing. The sample shows nearly 15,000 clones, roughly 78% of them seen only once. The sample belongs to a study of Tregs in tolerant kidney transplant recipients. Study information: The nonmyeloablative bone marrow transplants came from related graft donors, with transient mixed chimerism. Notes on the study in general: Donor-specific Treg expansion exceeded global Treg expansion in tolerant patients, suggesting antigen drive.

This CDR3 region has 13 residues. V lost 5 bases to trimming and J lost 8 bases; unmatched junction nucleotides: 7. Germline V CDR1 and CDR2: MNHEY, SVGAGI. Unstimulated regulatory T cells (CD4+CD25+CD127-), CD4+CD25- non-regulatory cells, CD4 and CD8 cells were FACS-sorted from thawed PBMCs. The sample in question was Tregs from blood, obtained before the transplant. This chain uses TRBV6-5 with TRBJ1-2; TRBD1 aligns across 8 bases. This TCR came from a human donor who received a combined kidney and bone marrow transplant. The DNA of the CDR3 is TGTGCCAGCAGTCCCTGGACAGGGCGCGGCTACACCTTC. Protein product: CASSPWTGRGYTF.